The present TCR beta chain was sequenced within a study of T cells in Graves' hyperthyroidism and ophthalmopathy. It was RNA transcripts that yielded the amplified TCR beta CDR3 regions. With the HTBI primer set, the TCR CDR3 went through a first round of RT-PCR. MiXCR, run by TCRdb on the multiplex PCR reads, gives a single entry per CDR3 protein. Among about 640,000 distinct CDR3 sequences, under 25% were seen once, and the ten largest hold under 35%. CDR1 SGHAT and CDR2 FQNNGV come from the germline V gene. There are 15 residues in the CDR3. Regarding this clonotype: A read error may explain this, as a much larger clone is one base away.

What was sequenced was blood. This TCR derives from a man aged 30 to 45 with Graves' ophthalmopathy. The chain uses TRBV11-2 and TRBJ1-3; D may be TRBD1 (6 bases). The CDR3, as DNA: TGTGCCAGCAGCCGTGACAGGAGCTCTGGAGACACCATATATTTT. Encoded protein: CASSRDRSSGDTIYF.